This TCR beta chain was documented in a study of control samples from healthy donors and cancer patients (dated by TCRdb to the early 2020s). The protocol used for the library was the immunoSEQ multiplex PCR assay. TCRdb provides this immuneACCESS table in a form limited to in-frame rearrangements. Some clones are lacking; in checked studies, under half of them reflect an unresolved V gene, and why the rest are absent is not known. This sample gives about 160,000 clones in total; 95% to 96% of them show up just once. The ten largest clonotypes hold over 0.9% of the sample. Worth noting for this clone: Its binding antigen is unknown. Within one base of it there is no much larger clone, and no base qualities were kept.

The CDR3 runs 13 amino acids, cysteine and phenylalanine included. Only CDR3 DNA is held: 39 bases, read in frame from base 1. The germline V gene gives CDR1 as SGHTA and CDR2 as FQGNSA. Ends trimmed: V by 4 bases, J by 3 bases; bases unmatched to a gene: 0. The chain employs TRBV7-2 and TRBJ2-7, with 10 junctional bases fitting TRBD1. This receptor was obtained from a woman aged 25-40 years in good health. Sequenced: blood. The bases are TGTGCCAGCAGCTGGGACAGGGGCTACGAGCAGTACTTC. This translates into CASSWDRGYEQYF.